These 11 T cell receptor beta chains were all obtained from the same sample, sequenced in a study of human T cells and chemical hapten exposure. Time point given: pre-sensitization, week 0. Treatment in this sample: therapeutic diphenylcyclopropenone sensitization with weekly scalp DPC. TCRdb reprocessed the RACE reads via MiXCR and lists one record per CDR3 protein. The sample has about 42,000 distinct CDR3 sequences, around 11% seen once. The sample here was whole blood, taken in connection with sensitization to the hapten diphenylcyclopropenone (DPC). These receptors were collected from a woman in her thirties with alopecia areata. Some clones in this sample may be carry-over from other donors' samples.

The sample holds a few counts of this clonotype. The chain recombines TRBV28 with TRBJ2-7; D possibly corresponds to TRBD1 (5 bases). Germline V gives CDR1 MDHEN, CDR2 SYDVKM. The CDR3 is 16 residues long. V was cut by 6 bases and J by 0 bases, with 18 bases left in between. CDR3 nucleotide sequence: TGTGCCAGCAGCAGCCCCCGCAGGACAACCTCCTACGAGCAGTACTTC. Translated: CASSSPRRTTSYEQYF.

This clonotype has ten or more counts. The chain recombines TRBV7-8 with TRBJ1-2; 11 nucleotides align to TRBD1. J gave up 8 bases and V 2 bases, and 10 bases lay outside the gene matches. The CDR3 loop spans 16 amino acids. The germline V gene has CDR1 SGHVS and CDR2 FQNEAQ. In DNA, the CDR3 is TGTGCCAGCAGCTTAAGGTTCGGACAGGGGGCGAGAGGCTACACCTTC. This encodes CASSLRFGQGARGYTF.

CDR3 loop: CSAGRGSNTEAFF. As DNA, the CDR3 is TGCAGCGCGGGACGGGGCTCGAACACTGAAGCTTTCTTT. The V gene is TRBV29-1, the J gene TRBJ1-1, with a weak D call TRBD1 (5 bases). The CDR3 has 13 amino acids. V was clipped by 7 bases and J by 1 base, with 13 bases between them. Germline assignment: CDR1 SQVTM and CDR2 ANQGSEA.

The sample holds a few counts of this clonotype. The J gene is TRBJ2-7, the V gene TRBV9; no clear D. CDR3 length: 11 amino acids. Between the trimmed V and J ends, which lost 3 bases and 7 bases, there was a span of 8 bases. Germline CDR1 SGDLS, CDR2 YYNGEE. In nucleotides, the CDR3 is TGTGCCAGCAGCGGGGGTGGAGAGCAGTACTTC. Translated, it gives CASSGGGEQYF.

This clonotype has ten or more counts. CDR3 protein: CASSSRLEATDTQYF. CDR3 coding DNA: TGTGCCAGCAGCTCACGACTAGAAGCAACAGATACGCAGTATTTT. The J gene is TRBJ2-3, the V gene TRBV7-9, with a possible D match to TRBD2 (6 bases). The germline V gene encodes CDR1 SEHNR and CDR2 FQNEAQ (reference sequence). Between the trimmed V and J ends, which lost 4 bases and 3 bases, there was a span of 14 bases. There are 15 residues in the CDR3.

This chain joins TRBV10-3 and TRBJ1-1, with 11 bases that match TRBD1. Germline trimming cut 10 bases from V and 4 bases from J; bases unmatched to any gene: 5. The CDR3 is 13 amino acids. Germline CDR1 and CDR2: ENHRY and SYGVKD. CDR3 protein: CATAGQGGTEAFF. In nucleotides, the CDR3 is TGTGCCACAGCGGGACAGGGGGGCACTGAAGCTTTCTTT.

The chain combines TRBV7-2 with TRBJ2-1; 10 positions agree with TRBD2. The ends lost 2 bases at V and 2 bases at J; junction bases unmatched: 3. CDR1 is SGHTA and CDR2 is FQGNSA in the germline V gene. This CDR3 contains 16 residues. In nucleotides, the CDR3 is TGTGCCAGCAGCTTAAGGCTAGCGGGGGCCTACAATGAGCAGTTCTTC. This sequence encodes CASSLRLAGAYNEQFF.

The chain links TRBV5-1 to TRBJ2-1; D uncertain. Germline lookup yields CDR1 SGHRS and CDR2 YFSETQ. This CDR3 comprises 14 residues. V gave up 2 bases and J gave up 8 bases, with 14 bases separating them. The CDR3 DNA follows: TGCGCCAGCAGCTTAACGGCCGGCCGAGATGAGCAGTTCTTC. Amino acid sequence: CASSLTAGRDEQFF.

This clonotype was observed a handful of times. The chain carries TRBV20-1 and TRBJ1-5; 10 bases agree with TRBD1. The germline CDR1 and CDR2 sequences are DFQATT and SNEGSKA (reference sequence). V was pared by 0 bases and J by 4 bases, with 9 bases of the junction left unmatched. The CDR3 is 17 amino acids. The CDR3 DNA is TGCAGTGCTAGAGATTCGGGGGGGACAGGGGCTAATCAGCCCCAGCATTTT. Its translation: CSARDSGGTGANQPQHF.

This clonotype was detected a few times. The V and J genes are TRBV11-2 and TRBJ1-5, with unresolved D. V was pared by 1 base and J by 2 bases, with 9 bases between. Germline CDR1 SGHAT, CDR2 FQNNGV. The CDR3 runs to 15 residues. CDR3 DNA sequence: TGTGCCAGCAGCTTAGGGCCAGGAGGCAATCAGCCCCAGCATTTT. As protein: CASSLGPGGNQPQHF.

This clonotype was recorded a few times. The genes are TRBV29-1 and TRBJ2-3; D is unclear. Germline lookup yields CDR1 SQVTM and CDR2 ANQGSEA. With 2 bases removed from V and 0 bases from J, the gap between germline ends came to 9 bases. There are 14 residues in the CDR3. CDR3 sequence: CSVERLYSTDTQYF. The CDR3 nucleotides read TGCAGCGTTGAACGGCTATATAGCACAGATACGCAGTATTTT.